Presented here are 23 T cell receptor beta chains from one specimen sequenced in a study of cytomegalovirus exposure and HLA in healthy donors. Amplification used 60 Vbeta primers and 13 Jbeta primers. Repertoires were generated with immunoSEQ multiplex PCR, while TCRdb's copy carries only in-frame clones and drops some. The sample includes some 100,000 clones, under 80% of them seen just once. Source material: PBMCs. These receptor sequences come from a woman between 50 and 59 years old in good health and CMV-seropositive.

This chain connects TRBV11-2 to TRBJ2-3; TRBD2 might be the D (5 bases). The CDR3 contains 16 residues. In germline, CDR1 is SGHAT, CDR2 FQNNGV. V lost 5 bases, J lost 0 bases, and 15 bases lay in between. CDR3 amino acids: CASSIGLGSSTDTQYF. In nucleotides, the CDR3 is TGTGCCAGCAGCATCGGACTGGGCTCTAGCACAGATACGCAGTATTTT.

The chain combines TRBV5-6 with TRBJ1-5, with D perhaps matching TRBD1 (6 bases). The CDR3 is made up of 15 amino acids. Germline CDR1 and CDR2: SGHDT and YYEEEE. Trimming removed 4 bases from V and 7 bases from J, with 18 bases in between. The CDR3 bases are TGTGCCAGCAGCCGCTCACCCAGGGGTCGGCAGCCCCAGCATTTT. Translation gives CASSRSPRGRQPQHF.

In its sample, this clone was seen once. J is TRBJ1-1 and V is TRBV7-9; no clear D. Germline CDR1 SEHNR, CDR2 FQNEAQ (reference sequence). This CDR3 region has 15 residues. Trimming stripped 5 bases from V and 6 bases from J, with 19 bases between. The CDR3 DNA sequence: TGTGCCAGCAGCCCCCCGCGGAGGCCGGCCGCTGAAGCTTTCTTT. As protein: CASSPPRRPAAEAFF.

The chain uses TRBV27 and TRBJ2-1, with 7 bases lining up with TRBD1. CDR1 is MNHEY and CDR2 is SMNVEV in the germline V gene (reference sequence). The CDR3 consists of 17 residues. The J segment lost 4 bases and the V segment lost 3 bases, leaving 12 bases of the junction unmatched. The CDR3 sequence is CASSFSRTGSIYNEQFF. The CDR3 nucleotides read TGTGCCAGCAGTTTCTCCCGGACAGGCTCAATTTACAATGAGCAGTTCTTC.

The CDR3: CASALSGSTDTQYF. CDR3 DNA sequence: TGTGCCAGCGCTCTTAGCGGGAGTACAGATACGCAGTATTTT. This chain uses TRBV6-6 with TRBJ2-3, with 9 bases identical to TRBD2. This CDR3 has 14 residues. The V gene's germline CDR1 is MNHNY and CDR2 SVGAGI (reference sequence). The junction had 6 bases not matched to a gene; V was cut back by 8 bases and J by 3 bases.

The V and J genes are TRBV5-6 and TRBJ1-5, with a possible D match to TRBD1 (6 bases). V was pared by 1 base and J by 2 bases, with 10 bases between. Germline V lookup: CDR1 SGHDT, CDR2 YYEEEE. The CDR3 sequence is 15 residues long. This CDR3 reads CASSLRQAGNQPQHF. CDR3 sequence (DNA): TGTGCCAGCAGCTTGAGACAGGCGGGCAATCAGCCCCAGCATTTT.

The table lists this clone with a few counts. This chain uses TRBV15 with TRBJ2-7, with 7 nucleotides matching TRBD1. After removal of 4 bases from V and 1 base from J, the junction contained 7 bases not matched to a gene. In germline, CDR1 is LNHNV, CDR2 YYDKDF (reference sequence). The CDR3 sequence is 15 residues long. The CDR3 is CATSTRQGGSYEQYF. CDR3 DNA sequence: TGTGCCACCAGCACCCGACAGGGTGGATCCTACGAGCAGTACTTC.

The chain links TRBV2 to TRBJ2-6, with TRBD1 identical over 7 bases. The CDR3 spans 17 residues. Trimming took 1 base from V and 0 from J; bases not matched to a gene: 3. Germline V gives CDR1 SNHLY, CDR2 FYNNEI. This chain's CDR3 is CASSEGQGFSGANVLTF. The CDR3 bases are TGTGCCAGCAGTGAAGGACAGGGCTTCTCTGGGGCCAACGTCCTGACTTTC.

The chain has TRBV2 and TRBJ1-4; 7 nucleotides align to TRBD1. From germline, CDR1 is SNHLY and CDR2 FYNNEI. CDR3 length: 18 amino acids. The ends lost 6 bases at V and 8 bases at J; junction bases unmatched: 21. CDR3 sequence reads: CASSLTLKQGTESEKLFF. CDR3 in DNA: TGTGCCAGCAGCCTAACTCTTAAACAGGGGACAGAGTCCGAAAAACTGTTTTTT.

This chain uses TRBV6-6 with TRBJ2-1; D is perhaps TRBD2 (6 bases). Trimming left V 0 bases short and J 7 bases short, with 13 bases between. Germline V gene sequence: CDR1 MNHNY, CDR2 SVGAGI (reference sequence). The CDR3 has 15 residues. As DNA, the CDR3 is TGTGCCAGCAGTTACTCGGGCGGGGCCCCTAATGAGCAGTTCTTC. Translating it yields CASSYSGGAPNEQFF.

V gene TRBV29-1 combines with J gene TRBJ1-4; D is undetermined. The V gene's germline CDR1 is SQVTM and CDR2 ANQGSEA. CDR3 length equals 15 residues. Trimming pared 0 bases from V and 4 bases from J, leaving 12 bases between. This CDR3 reads CSVEEEESDNEKLFF. CDR3 nucleotides: TGCAGCGTTGAAGAAGAGGAGTCCGATAATGAAAAACTGTTTTTT. Full variable domain (remainder filled in from reference TRBV29-1 and TRBJ1-4): SAVISQKPSRDICQRGTSLTIQCQVDSQVTMMFWYRQQPGQSLTLIATANQGSEATYESGFVIDKFPISRPNLTFSTLTVSNMSPEDSSIYLCSVEEEESDNEKLFFGSGTQLSVL.

V gene TRBV7-2 combines with J gene TRBJ1-2; D is perhaps TRBD1 (6 bases). This CDR3 comprises 13 residues. Germline CDR1 SGHTA, CDR2 FQGNSA. Trimming shortened V by 5 bases and J by 1 base, and 8 bases separated the two germline ends. CDR3 DNA: TGTGCCAGCAGCCGGGACATTAACTATGGCTACACCTTC. This gives the protein CASSRDINYGYTF. The full variable domain, with the rest looked up from reference TRBV7-2 and TRBJ1-2, is GAGVSQSPSNKVTEKGKDVELRCDPISGHTALYWYRQSLGQGLEFLIYFQGNSAPDKSGLPSDRFSAERTGGSVSTLTIQRTQQEDSAVYLCASSRDINYGYTFGSGTRLTVV.

This clone came up once. This chain uses TRBV27 with TRBJ1-5; tentatively, D is TRBD1 (5 bases). Germline V lookup: CDR1 MNHEY, CDR2 SMNVEV (reference sequence). The ends were cut back, 4 bases at V and 7 bases at J, with 20 bases in the middle. This CDR3 spans 16 amino acids. This CDR3 is CASSSISEGVGQPQHF. In nucleotides, the CDR3 is TGTGCCAGCAGTTCGATTTCAGAAGGGGTCGGACAGCCCCAGCATTTT.

The chain recombines TRBV30 with TRBJ1-6; D not certain. There are 12 residues in the CDR3. Germline V gene lookup returns CDR1 GTSNPN and CDR2 SVGIG (reference sequence). Deletions cut 2 bases from V and 6 bases from J, with 5 bases between. The CDR3 is CAWSHSNSPLHF. CDR3 DNA sequence: TGTGCCTGGAGTCATTCTAATTCACCCCTCCACTTT.

This clone has a single count. This chain links TRBV9 with TRBJ1-1, with TRBD1 identical over 7 bases. This CDR3 has 15 residues. V trimming: 2 bases; J trimming: 0 bases; junction bases outside the gene matches: 4. CDR1 and CDR2 (germline): SGDLS, YYNGEE. This chain's CDR3 is CASSVGQYLNTEAFF. In DNA form, the CDR3 reads TGTGCCAGCAGCGTGGGACAGTACTTGAACACTGAAGCTTTCTTT.

Only a few counts were recorded for this clone. The rearrangement uses TRBV27 and TRBJ2-7; possible D gene TRBD2, 5 bases. Between the trimmed V and J ends, which lost 6 bases and 7 bases, there was a span of 22 bases. Germline V lookup: CDR1 MNHEY, CDR2 SMNVEV (reference sequence). This CDR3 has 15 amino acids. The CDR3 region has the DNA TGTGCCAGCAGCGAGAAGGGAGTATTAATCGGAGAGCAGTACTTC. It codes for CASSEKGVLIGEQYF.

CDR3 sequence reads: CSVVILGARREQYF. The CDR3 nucleotides read TGCAGCGTTGTGATTCTCGGCGCTAGGCGCGAGCAGTACTTC. The chain recombines TRBV29-1 with TRBJ2-7; D remains unclear. The CDR3 loop spans 14 amino acids. Per germline, CDR1 SQVTM and CDR2 ANQGSEA. Trimming removed 4 bases at V and 6 bases at J, with 19 bases between.

The chain recombines TRBV7-9 with TRBJ1-1, with unresolved D. The CDR3 totals 13 residues. V lost 3 bases, J lost 1 base, and 6 bases lay in between. Per germline, CDR1 SEHNR and CDR2 FQNEAQ (reference sequence). Here the CDR3 reads CASSLRENTEAFF. In DNA form, the CDR3 reads TGTGCCAGCAGCTTGCGGGAGAACACTGAAGCTTTCTTT.

This clone appeared once. The V and J genes are TRBV9 and TRBJ2-3; D gene ambiguous. CDR3 length equals 15 residues. Trimming stripped 0 bases from V and 2 bases from J, with 10 bases between. Germline CDR1 reads SGDLS; CDR2 reads YYNGEE. DNA of the CDR3: TGTGCCAGCAGCGTAGTAGGAGTGCTCACAGATACGCAGTATTTT. This codes for CASSVVGVLTDTQYF.

The chain couples TRBV4-1 to TRBJ1-2; 8 bases map to TRBD1. This CDR3 is 17 amino acids long. Trimming took 1 base from V and 4 from J; bases not matched to a gene: 11. CDR1 is MGHRA, CDR2 YSYEKL, per germline. Written as DNA, the CDR3 is TGCGCCAGCAGCCAAGTCATATCCGGACAGGGTGGCTATGGCTACACCTTC. It codes for CASSQVISGQGGYGYTF.

The chain carries TRBV2 and TRBJ1-2; possible D gene TRBD1, 6 bases. This CDR3 has 15 amino acids. CDR1 and CDR2 (germline): SNHLY, FYNNEI. Trimming took 2 bases from V and 3 from J, leaving 13 bases between them. CDR3 sequence: CASSELGRGDYGYTF. The CDR3 DNA is TGTGCCAGCAGTGAACTCGGCAGGGGAGACTATGGCTACACCTTC.

V gene TRBV23-1 combines with J gene TRBJ1-2, with D tentatively TRBD1 (5 bases). TRBV23-1 counts as an open reading frame of uncertain function. V lost 2 bases, J lost 6 bases, and 16 bases lay in between. This CDR3 spans 15 amino acids. The CDR3 bases are TGCGCCAGCAGTCAACCCCCTACCGGGGGGAATGGCTACACCTTC. Translated, it gives CASSQPPTGGNGYTF.

CDR3 loop: CASNPRQGYEQYF. CDR3 DNA sequence: TGTGCCAGTAATCCTCGACAGGGCTACGAGCAGTACTTC. The V gene is TRBV19, the J gene TRBJ2-7; TRBD1 matches 7 bases. Trimming took 7 bases from V and 3 from J; bases not matched to a gene: 6. The germline gives CDR1 LNHDA, CDR2 SQIVND (reference sequence). The CDR3 has 13 residues.